One and the same sample provided the 26 T cell receptor beta chains below, sequenced in a study of blood T cell repertoires in COVID-19 (dated by TCRdb to 2020 to 2022). Libraries were made using the immunoSEQ multiplex PCR assay. This immuneACCESS table, as held by TCRdb, lists in-frame sequences with V and J called but not all clones. Of the missing ones, under half trace to an unresolved V gene in checked studies; the others have no known cause. In this sample the table shows 250,000 to 350,000 clones, 90% of which occur a single time. The ten largest clonotypes hold around 2.5% of the sample. The sequenced material came from PBMCs or T cells enriched from blood (not recorded which). Receptors were obtained from a man between 60 and 75 years old who had recovered from COVID-19.

The chain couples TRBV3-1 (or the pseudogene TRBV3-2) to TRBJ1-1; a possible D gene is TRBD1 (5 bases). The CDR3 totals 14 residues. With 1 base removed from V and 5 bases from J, the gap between germline ends came to 11 bases. The germline V gene has CDR1 LGHDT and CDR2 YNNKEL (reference sequence). The CDR3 DNA is TGTGCCAGCAGCCAAGTAGGGGTTTGGACTGAAGCTTTCTTT. It codes for CASSQVGVWTEAFF.

This chain connects TRBV5-5 to TRBJ2-7, with TRBD2 matching 13 bases. Trimming took 4 bases from V and 7 from J; bases not matched to a gene: 11. Germline loops: CDR1 SGHKS, CDR2 YYEKEE (reference sequence). This CDR3 is built from 16 residues. The DNA of the CDR3 is TGTGCCAGCAGCGGAGGGCGGACTAGCGGGGGATATGAGCAGTACTTC. Its translation is CASSGGRTSGGYEQYF.

The chain has TRBV5-1 and TRBJ2-7; tentative D call: TRBD2 (5 bases). The CDR3 sequence is 14 residues long. V was shortened by 2 bases and J by 2 bases, with 11 bases between the two germline ends. Germline CDR1 and CDR2: SGHRS and YFSETQ. The CDR3 coding sequence is TGCGCCAGCAGCTTCGGGGAGAGGACCTACGAGCAGTACTTC. Its protein is CASSFGERTYEQYF.

The V and J genes are TRBV5-4 and TRBJ1-2, with D perhaps matching TRBD1 (6 bases). V lost 1 base, J lost 4 bases, and 8 bases lay in between. Germline lookup yields CDR1 SGHNT and CDR2 YYREEE (reference sequence). This CDR3 is 13 amino acids long. CDR3 residues: CASSLPTGYGYTF. In DNA, the CDR3 is TGTGCCAGCAGCTTGCCGACAGGCTATGGCTACACCTTC.

The chain carries TRBV5-4 and TRBJ2-5; 7 positions agree with TRBD1. Trimming removed 0 bases from V and 4 bases from J; junction bases left unmatched: 6. Germline CDR1 and CDR2: SGHNT and YYREEE (reference sequence). This CDR3 comprises 15 residues. The CDR3 DNA reads as TGTGCCAGCAGCTTGGCCGAGGGGGCTGGAGAGACCCAGTACTTC. Translating it yields CASSLAEGAGETQYF. The full variable domain, in which reference TRBV5-4 and TRBJ2-5 provide the parts outside the CDR3, is ETGVTQSPTHLIKTRGQQVTLRCSSQSGHNTVSWYQQALGQGPQFIFQYYREEENGRGNFPPRFSGLQFPNYSSELNVNALELDDSALYLCASSLAEGAGETQYFGPGTRLLVL.

This clone appeared a single time. V is TRBV19 and J is TRBJ1-1; 7 nucleotides match TRBD1. Trimming took 5 bases from V and 1 from J; bases not matched to a gene: 10. From germline, CDR1 is LNHDA and CDR2 SQIVND (reference sequence). The CDR3 length is 16 residues. CDR3 nucleotides: TGTGCCAGTAGTTCCCTGACAGGGTTTGGGAACACTGAAGCTTTCTTT. This gives the protein CASSSLTGFGNTEAFF.

This chain uses TRBV29-1 with TRBJ1-2, with unresolved D. Deletions cut 3 bases from V and 6 bases from J, with 8 bases between. CDR1 is SQVTM, CDR2 ANQGSEA, per germline. The CDR3 is 11 residues long. CDR3 amino acids: CSVDSVDGYTF. The CDR3 DNA sequence: TGCAGCGTTGACAGTGTCGATGGCTACACCTTC.

V is TRBV11-2 and J is TRBJ2-1; no firm D call. V was trimmed by 0 bases and J by 5 bases, leaving 20 bases between them. There are 18 residues in the CDR3. The V gene's germline CDR1 is SGHAT and CDR2 FQNNGV. The CDR3 here is CASSLDLISRFRNNEQFF. The CDR3 region has the DNA TGTGCCAGCAGCTTAGATCTAATTTCCAGGTTTCGGAACAATGAGCAGTTCTTC.

The V gene is TRBV10-3, the J gene TRBJ1-1; TRBD1 matches 7 bases. Per germline, CDR1 ENHRY and CDR2 SYGVKD. V shed 3 bases, J shed 3 bases, and the junction held 7 bases outside the gene matches. This CDR3 spans 15 amino acids. CDR3 sequence reads: CAISDPRTGDTEAFF. The CDR3 nucleotides read TGTGCCATCAGTGACCCCCGGACAGGCGACACTGAAGCTTTCTTT.

DNA of the CDR3: TGTGCCACCAGTGGGGCAGGGGGGAATGAGCAGTTCTTC. Its translation is CATSGAGGNEQFF. The chain couples TRBV24-1 to TRBJ2-1; tentative D call: TRBD1 (7 bases). The V end lost 5 bases, the J end lost 7 bases, and 11 bases lay between the germline ends. Per the germline V gene, CDR1 is KGHDR and CDR2 is SFDVKD. CDR3 length: 13 amino acids.

The chain uses TRBV11-1 and TRBJ2-3; 8 bases map to TRBD1. The germline V gene encodes CDR1 SGHAT and CDR2 FQDESV (reference sequence). The trim removed 5 bases at V and 5 bases at J, leaving 6 bases unmatched. This CDR3 has 14 amino acids. The CDR3 DNA follows: TGTGCCAGCAGCCTCGGGACAGGCGGAGATACGCAGTATTTT. As protein: CASSLGTGGDTQYF.

A few counts support this clone. The rearrangement joins TRBV13 to TRBJ1-2, with TRBD1 matching over 7 bases. The CDR3 sequence is 16 residues long. Unmatched junction bases numbered 16, after V lost 5 bases and J lost 7 bases. CDR1 is PRHDT, CDR2 FYEKMQ, per germline (reference sequence). The CDR3 loop reads CASSRDRIKGAGGYTF. The DNA for the CDR3 is TGTGCCAGCAGCCGAGACCGGATTAAGGGGGCCGGTGGCTACACCTTC.

This clone was recorded only once. The chain has TRBV27 and TRBJ2-3; D may be TRBD2 (5 bases). Germline-derived CDR1 and CDR2 are MNHEY and SMNVEV (reference sequence). The length of the CDR3 is 13 residues. Deletions cut 4 bases from V and 1 base from J, with 6 bases between. CDR3 in amino acids: CASSSRGTDTQYF. The CDR3 DNA reads as TGTGCCAGCAGTTCGAGGGGCACAGATACGCAGTATTTT.

This clone was seen more than once but under ten times. The V gene is TRBV5-5, the J gene TRBJ2-1; TRBD2 matches 11 bases. V lost 1 base to trimming and J lost 8 bases; unmatched junction nucleotides: 8. The CDR3 totals 16 residues. Germline assignment: CDR1 SGHKS and CDR2 YYEKEE (reference sequence). DNA of the CDR3: TGTGCCAGCAGCTTGAGTAGCGGGAGGGCTAGTTATGAGCAGTTCTTC. Translation: CASSLSSGRASYEQFF.

V is TRBV5-1 and J is TRBJ2-5; perhaps TRBD1 as D (5 bases). The CDR3 sequence is 15 residues long. CDR1 and CDR2 from the germline V gene are SGHRS and YFSETQ. V was pared by 0 bases and J by 4 bases, with 13 bases between. CDR3 sequence: CASSLEQGGVETQYF. For the CDR3, the DNA is TGCGCCAGCAGCTTGGAGCAGGGCGGTGTAGAGACCCAGTACTTC.

This chain uses TRBV21-1 with TRBJ1-2. TRBV21-1 is flagged as a pseudogene. The CDR3 covers 13 residues. In nucleotides, the CDR3 is TGTGCCAGCAGCAAAAGAAGCGAGGACTGCTACACCTTC. The encoded protein is CASSKRSEDCYTF.

The CDR3: CASGLELGGSYTF. CDR3 sequence (DNA): TGTGCTAGTGGCCTAGAATTAGGCGGGAGCTACACCTTC. V and J are TRBV12-5 and TRBJ1-2; D not certain. The CDR3 runs 13 residues. Germline V gene lookup returns CDR1 LGHNT and CDR2 FRNRAP. Trimming removed 6 bases at V and 9 bases at J, with 17 bases between.

The rearrangement uses TRBV19 and TRBJ2-3; D unresolved. This CDR3 spans 14 amino acids. CDR1 and CDR2 (germline): LNHDA, SQIVND (reference sequence). V was pared by 4 bases and J by 0 bases, with 8 bases between. The CDR3 nucleotides are TGTGCCAGTAGTAGCGGTCCAAGCACAGATACGCAGTATTTT. Amino acids: CASSSGPSTDTQYF. Full variable domain (missing parts from reference TRBV19 and TRBJ2-3): DGGITQSPKYLFRKEGQNVTLSCEQNLNHDAMYWYRQDPGQGLRLIYYSQIVNDFQKGDIAEGYSVSREKKESFPLTVTSAQKNPTAFYLCASSSGPSTDTQYFGPGTRLTVL.

The chain is built from TRBV14 and TRBJ2-3; TRBD2 matches 8 bases. Looked up from germline, CDR1 is SGHDN and CDR2 is FVKESK. J gave up 7 bases and V 5 bases, and 5 bases lay outside the gene matches. CDR3 length: 13 residues. Written as DNA, the CDR3 is TGTGCCAGCAGCAAGCCTAGCGGGTATACGCAGTATTTT. Amino acid sequence: CASSKPSGYTQYF. Complete variable domain (other parts from reference TRBV14 and TRBJ2-3): EAGVTQFPSHSVIEKGQTVTLRCDPISGHDNLYWYRRVMGKEIKFLLHFVKESKQDESGMPNNRFLAERTGGTYSTLKVQPAELEDSGVYFCASSKPSGYTQYFGPGTRLTVL.

This rearrangement joins TRBV15 to TRBJ1-5, with a tentative D call TRBD1 (6 bases). Deletions cut 7 bases from V and 0 bases from J, with 10 bases between. This CDR3 is 14 amino acids long. Germline V gives CDR1 LNHNV, CDR2 YYDKDF (reference sequence). CDR3 in DNA: TGTGCCACCACCACAGGGTATAGCAATCAGCCCCAGCATTTT. Translated: CATTTGYSNQPQHF.

The chain links TRBV10-3 to TRBJ1-4; TRBD1 aligns across 7 bases. The CDR3 consists of 16 residues. Germline CDR1 and CDR2: ENHRY and SYGVKD. CDR3 bases: TGTGCTACATCAGGCAGGGACAGTGCAACTAATGAAAAACTGTTTTTT. Amino acids: CATSGRDSATNEKLFF.

This clone was observed once. The chain is built from TRBV27 and TRBJ1-3; D call uncertain. The CDR3 loop spans 15 amino acids. Deletions cut 5 bases from V and 0 bases from J, with 11 bases between. Germline V lookup: CDR1 MNHEY, CDR2 SMNVEV (reference sequence). The CDR3 here is CASSPQPLSGNTIYF. The CDR3 bases are TGTGCCAGCAGTCCACAGCCTCTCTCTGGAAACACCATATATTTT.

The chain carries TRBV7-9 and TRBJ1-2, with unresolved D. The V and J ends lost 9 bases and 8 bases respectively, with 22 bases between them. This CDR3 has 14 residues. Germline V gene sequence: CDR1 SEHNR, CDR2 FQNEAQ (reference sequence). The CDR3 here is CARYPFRNGHGYTF. DNA for the CDR3: TGTGCCAGATACCCATTCAGGAATGGGCACGGCTACACCTTC. The complete variable domain, with remaining parts taken from reference TRBV7-9 and TRBJ1-2, reads DTGVSQNPRHKITKRGQNVTFRCDPISEHNRLYWYRQTLGQGPEFLTYFQNEAQLEKSRLLSDRFSAERPKGSFSTLEIQRTEQGDSAMYLCARYPFRNGHGYTFGSGTRLTVV.

V usage is TRBV19 and J usage is TRBJ2-3, with TRBD1 matching 7 bases. The CDR3 is 14 amino acids. Trimming cost V 5 bases and J 5 bases; bases outside gene matches: 7. Looked up from germline, CDR1 is LNHDA and CDR2 is SQIVND (reference sequence). DNA for the CDR3: TGTGCCAGTAGTGACAGGGAGTTTGTAGATACGCAGTATTTT. This sequence encodes CASSDREFVDTQYF.

The chain combines TRBV5-4 with TRBJ2-3; TRBD2 aligns across 11 bases. The junction had 6 bases not matched to a gene; V was cut back by 2 bases and J by 1 base. Germline lookup yields CDR1 SGHNT and CDR2 YYREEE (reference sequence). The CDR3 is made up of 17 amino acids. CDR3 loop: CASSFPGGLAGTDTQYF. CDR3 nucleotide sequence: TGTGCCAGCAGCTTCCCCGGGGGACTAGCGGGCACAGATACGCAGTATTTT.

The V call is TRBV7-8, the J call TRBJ1-1, with 7 bases aligning to TRBD1. After removal of 5 bases from V and 1 base from J, the junction contained 10 bases not matched to a gene. Germline V CDR1 and CDR2: SGHVS, FQNEAQ. The CDR3 loop spans 16 amino acids. In DNA, the CDR3 is TGTGCCAGCAGCACGGCAACAGGGGTCCCGAACACTGAAGCTTTCTTT. Residues: CASSTATGVPNTEAFF.